The next 21 T cell receptor beta chains were all read from a single sample in a study of CDR3 diversity in severe acne. TCRdb reprocessed the PCR reads via MiXCR and lists one record per CDR3 protein. The table shows 89,000 or so distinct CDR3 sequences, with around 50% occurring only once. The specimen was blood. The receptor set was obtained from a male donor in good health, serving as a control.

In its sample, this clonotype was seen a few times. V is TRBV5-1 and J is TRBJ2-7; 8 bases match TRBD2. With 4 bases clipped from V and 4 bases from J, the junction kept 7 bases outside the gene matches. Per the germline V gene, CDR1 is SGHRS and CDR2 is YFSETQ. The CDR3 totals 14 residues. In DNA, the CDR3 is TGCGCCAGCAGCACCGGGACTAGAGGTTACGAGCAGTACTTC. Its protein is CASSTGTRGYEQYF.

This clonotype has at least ten counts. This chain's CDR3 is CATSYPRGEQFF. The CDR3 DNA reads as TGTGCCACCAGTTACCCTCGGGGTGAGCAGTTCTTC. The V and J genes are TRBV15 and TRBJ2-1; TRBD2 might be the D (5 bases). This CDR3 is built from 12 residues. Germline V CDR1 and CDR2: LNHNV, YYDKDF (reference sequence). The V end lost 6 bases, the J end lost 9 bases, and 12 bases lay between the germline ends.

V is TRBV19 and J is TRBJ2-7, with 9 positions matching TRBD1. The tail of the sequence fits TRBJ2-1 better, so the J call may be wrong. CDR1 is LNHDA and CDR2 is SQIVND in the germline V gene (reference sequence). There are 13 residues in the CDR3. CDR3 bases: TGTGCCAGTAGTTCGGGGACAGGGTACGAGCAGTTCTTC. As protein: CASSSGTGYEQFF.

The V call is TRBV20-1, the J call TRBJ1-1, with 8 bases identical to TRBD1. Germline trimming cut 2 bases from V and 0 bases from J; bases unmatched to any gene: 5. Germline V CDR1 and CDR2: DFQATT, SNEGSKA (reference sequence). The CDR3 contains 15 residues. The CDR3 DNA sequence: TGCAGTGCTAGAAGGACAGGGATTATGAACACTGAAGCTTTCTTT. Amino acids: CSARRTGIMNTEAFF.

This clonotype was recorded at least ten times. This CDR3 is CASSSSGTGGIVHEQYF. CDR3 DNA: TGTGCCAGCAGCTCGTCCGGGACAGGGGGCATAGTCCACGAGCAGTACTTC. The chain combines TRBV5-6 with TRBJ2-7, with 12 bases identical to TRBD1. Losses at the gene ends were 3 bases for V and 5 bases for J; bases not matched to a gene: 12. The CDR3 is made up of 17 amino acids. Germline CDR1 SGHDT, CDR2 YYEEEE.

This chain connects TRBV9 to TRBJ1-4; D is unclear. The V gene's germline CDR1 is SGDLS and CDR2 YYNGEE. With 0 bases removed from V and 5 bases from J, the gap between germline ends came to 23 bases. The CDR3 is 19 residues long. The CDR3 protein is CASSVATSGYEQSNEKLFF. DNA of the CDR3: TGTGCCAGCAGCGTAGCTACTAGCGGCTACGAGCAGTCAAATGAAAAACTGTTTTTT. The whole variable domain, remainder taken from reference TRBV9 and TRBJ1-4, is DSGVTQTPKHLITATGQRVTLRCSPRSGDLSVYWYQQSLDQGLQFLIQYYNGEERAKGNILERFSAQQFPDLHSELNLSSLELGDSALYFCASSVATSGYEQSNEKLFFGSGTQLSVL.

The chain links TRBV20-1 to TRBJ2-7; D possibly corresponds to TRBD2 (5 bases). The V gene lost 1 base and the J gene lost 3 bases, with 13 bases spanning the gap. CDR1 and CDR2 (germline): DFQATT, SNEGSKA (reference sequence). This CDR3 has 14 residues. The CDR3 DNA reads as TGCAGTGCTAGAGCGGCCGAGGGCAGCTACGAGCAGTACTTC. As protein: CSARAAEGSYEQYF.

The chain employs TRBV5-1 and TRBJ2-1; 10 nucleotides match TRBD2. V was clipped by 2 bases and J by 4 bases; unmatched bases: 3. The germline V gene has CDR1 SGHRS and CDR2 YFSETQ. The CDR3 sequence is 15 residues long. CDR3 loop: CASSFPSGGYNEQFF. CDR3 nucleotide sequence: TGCGCCAGCAGCTTCCCTAGCGGGGGATACAATGAGCAGTTCTTC.

This chain joins TRBV9 and TRBJ2-7; possibly TRBD2 for D (5 bases). Germline loops: CDR1 SGDLS, CDR2 YYNGEE. This CDR3 is built from 15 residues. V was clipped by 2 bases and J by 4 bases, with 16 bases between them. DNA for the CDR3: TGTGCCAGCAGCGTCACGGGGAACAGTGGGTACGAGCAGTACTTC. Protein: CASSVTGNSGYEQYF.

The gene calls are TRBV7-9 and TRBJ1-4; no definite D call. The germline V and J ends were trimmed by 3 bases and 5 bases, with 10 bases remaining between them. Germline assignment: CDR1 SEHNR and CDR2 FQNEAQ (reference sequence). The CDR3 is 14 amino acids. CDR3 in DNA: TGTGCCAGCAGCTTGGGCAGCTTAAATGAAAAACTGTTTTTT. This gives the protein CASSLGSLNEKLFF.

At least ten counts were recorded for this clonotype. J is TRBJ2-3 and V is TRBV7-2, with 7 positions matching TRBD2. V lost 1 base and J lost 6; bases outside the gene matches: 7. Germline V gene lookup returns CDR1 SGHTA and CDR2 FQGNSA. The CDR3 is made up of 15 amino acids. The CDR3: CASSLGSGIFDTQYF. CDR3 nucleotides: TGTGCCAGCAGCTTAGGGAGCGGGATCTTCGATACGCAGTATTTT. Combining the CDR3 with reference TRBV7-2 and TRBJ2-3 gives the whole variable domain GAGVSQSPSNKVTEKGKDVELRCDPISGHTALYWYRQSLGQGLEFLIYFQGNSAPDKSGLPSDRFSAERTGGSVSTLTIQRTQQEDSAVYLCASSLGSGIFDTQYFGPGTRLTVL.

Concerning this clonotype itself: This could be a read error, since a much larger clone is one nucleotide away. This sequence joins TRBV11-3 and TRBJ1-6, with D possibly being TRBD1 (5 bases). This CDR3 has 14 amino acids. Germline-derived CDR1 and CDR2 are SGHNT and YENEEA. DNA of the CDR3: TGTGCCAGCAGCTCGGGACTGAATAATCCACCCCTCCACTTT. It encodes CASSSGLNNPPLHF.

The V and J genes are TRBV25-1 and TRBJ1-2; D not certain. The germline CDR1 and CDR2 sequences are MGHDK and SYGVNS. This CDR3 has 16 amino acids. V was trimmed by 3 bases and J by 4 bases, leaving 18 bases between them. The CDR3 DNA is TGTGCCAGCAGTGAGACTGCGGAAGGAGAAGCCTATGGCTACACCTTC. Residues: CASSETAEGEAYGYTF.

This chain joins TRBV3-1 and TRBJ1-5, with TRBD1 identical over 8 bases. The V gene's germline CDR1 is LGHDT and CDR2 YNNKEL (reference sequence). The length of the CDR3 is 14 residues. The V gene end was trimmed by 3 bases and the J gene end by 8 bases; junction bases not matched to a gene: 6. In DNA form, the CDR3 reads TGTGCCAGCAGCCACGGCAGGGGGCGTAAGCCCCAGCATTTT. Translated, it gives CASSHGRGRKPQHF.

Of note for this clonotype: With a much larger clone just one base away, this may be a read error. The genes are TRBV29-1 and TRBJ2-2, with TRBD1 matching over 7 bases. Germline V gene lookup returns CDR1 SQVTM and CDR2 ANQGSEA. The CDR3 spans 17 residues. The CDR3 DNA reads TGCAGCGTTGAAGATTTCTCCACAGGGGATAACACCGGGGAGCTGGTTTTT. This translates into CSVEDFSTGDNTGELVF.

This clonotype has ten or more counts. The chain has TRBV5-1 and TRBJ2-7; no definite D call. Trimming removed 4 bases at V and 1 base at J, with 15 bases between. CDR1 is SGHRS, CDR2 YFSETQ, per germline. The CDR3 spans 15 residues. CDR3 residues: CASSQTKLGSYEQYF. CDR3 sequence (DNA): TGCGCCAGCAGCCAAACCAAACTGGGATCCTACGAGCAGTACTTC.

A note on this clonotype: Relative to the germline gene, one junction end is altered; a read error may explain this. V gene TRBV2 combines with J gene TRBJ2-7; D not resolved. The CDR3 length is 14 residues. Germline-derived CDR1 and CDR2 are SNHLY and FYNNEI. The CDR3 DNA sequence: TGTGTCAGCAGTAGAACCGGGCAGTCCTACGAGCAGTACTTC. Translating it yields CVSSRTGQSYEQYF.

CDR3 sequence (DNA): TGCGCCAGCAGCCCCCGGGGGGGACAGGGTGGCTCCTACGAGCAGTACTTC. This translates into CASSPRGGQGGSYEQYF. The J gene is TRBJ2-7, the V gene TRBV4-1; D possibly corresponds to TRBD1 (9 bases). Between the trimmed V and J ends, which lost 4 bases and 0 bases, there was a span of 19 bases. Germline-derived CDR1 and CDR2 are MGHRA and YSYEKL. This CDR3 has 17 amino acids.

The chain carries TRBV20-1 and TRBJ2-7, with 15 bases matching TRBD2. CDR1 is DFQATT, CDR2 SNEGSKA, per germline (reference sequence). Trimming cost V 0 bases and J 4 bases; bases outside gene matches: 4. The CDR3 runs to 16 residues. DNA for the CDR3: TGCAGTGCTAGAGATACCGGACTAGCGGGGGGGTACGAGCAGTACTTC. Translating it yields CSARDTGLAGGYEQYF.

This sequence joins TRBV20-1 and TRBJ2-6; D might be TRBD2 (5 bases). Germline loops: CDR1 DFQATT, CDR2 SNEGSKA (reference sequence). The V end lost 1 base, the J end lost 0 bases, and 7 bases lay between the germline ends. The CDR3 length is 15 residues. The CDR3 bases are TGCAGTGCTAGAGCTGGGAGCTCTGGGGCCAACGTCCTGACTTTC. Translated, it gives CSARAGSSGANVLTF.

This clonotype has only one observation. V gene TRBV19 combines with J gene TRBJ2-7, with TRBD1 matching 9 bases. CDR3 length equals 20 residues. The junction had 26 bases not matched to a gene; V was cut back by 9 bases and J by 2 bases. CDR1 is LNHDA, CDR2 SQIVND, per germline (reference sequence). Here the CDR3 DNA reads TGTGCCAGGAGGAGGCATGCGGAGAAGTTTCCCGGGACAGGGACCTACGAGCAGTACTTC. This encodes CARRRHAEKFPGTGTYEQYF.